The entry below gives a single TCR beta chain sequence along with its context. The antigen is undetermined. This entry belongs to a study of shared clonotypes between healthy human individuals. Whole-study results and caveats: Naive subsets, compared against memory subsets, generally had larger estimated richness values.

The CD8 memory fraction combined CD45RO+ cells with TemRA cells (CCR7-negative CD45RA+). This table comes from immunoSEQ multiplex PCR, and its TCRdb copy is limited to in-frame clones, with some not included. Among more than 550,000 clones, 90% were seen once, and the ten largest hold approximately 35%. Germline loops: CDR1 MNHEY, CDR2 SMNVEV (reference sequence). This CDR3 is built from 15 residues. V lost 2 bases and J lost 8, with 17 bases in between. Sequences were obtained from memory CD8+ T cells from PBMCs. Regarding subset: CD45RO+ cells pooled with CCR7-negative TemRA cells. This clonotype was obtained from a man aged 18-30 years in good health. Some clones in this sample may be carry-over from other donors' samples. This chain links TRBV27 with TRBJ2-3; D is possibly TRBD1 (5 bases). The CDR3 nucleotides read TGTGCCAGCAGTTTACAGGGCGATAGACAGCGTACGCAGTATTTT. Translated: CASSLQGDRQRTQYF.